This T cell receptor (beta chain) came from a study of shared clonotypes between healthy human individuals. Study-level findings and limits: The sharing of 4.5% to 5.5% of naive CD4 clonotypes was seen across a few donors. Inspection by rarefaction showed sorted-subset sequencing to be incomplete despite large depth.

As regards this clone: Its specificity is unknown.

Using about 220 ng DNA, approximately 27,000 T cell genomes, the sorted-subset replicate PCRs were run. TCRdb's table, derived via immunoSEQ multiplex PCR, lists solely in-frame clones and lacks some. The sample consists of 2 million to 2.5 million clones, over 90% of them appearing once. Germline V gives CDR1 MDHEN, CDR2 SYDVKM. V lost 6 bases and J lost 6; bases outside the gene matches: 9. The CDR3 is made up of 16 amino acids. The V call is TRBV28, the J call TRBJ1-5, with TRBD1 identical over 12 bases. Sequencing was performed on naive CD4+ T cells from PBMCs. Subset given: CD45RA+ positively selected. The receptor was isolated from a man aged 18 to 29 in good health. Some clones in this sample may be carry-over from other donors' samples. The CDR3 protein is CASRYTGTGGLQPQHF. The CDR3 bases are TGTGCCAGCAGATACACCGGGACAGGGGGCCTTCAGCCCCAGCATTTT.